This record covers a single T cell receptor (beta chain). The sample originates from a study of blood T cell repertoires in COVID-19. The method was immunoSEQ multiplex PCR; TCRdb's version includes in-frame clones alone and lacks a portion of them. The sample lists approximately 290,000 clones, around 81% occurring once. Trimming cost V 1 base and J 3 bases; bases outside gene matches: 13. Germline CDR1 and CDR2: MGHRA and YSYEKL. This CDR3 spans 20 amino acids. The sample comprised peripheral blood. The chain joins TRBV4-1 to TRBJ1-5, with 12 bases that match TRBD1. This TCR came from a person aged 65 to 79 with COVID-19, enrolled during active disease. The CDR3 region has the DNA TGCGCCAGCAGCCAAGTGGTTGGGACAGGGGGCAGGGTGGTCAATCAGCCCCAGCATTTT. Protein: CASSQVVGTGGRVVNQPQHF.